This TCR beta chain is from a study of cytotoxic CD8 clonotypes in ibrutinib-treated CLL. Looking at the study overall: Timing of response sample collection was a median approximately twelve months after treatment start, with a range of 6 to 36. Overall study results and limits: Clonality rose at ibrutinib response, held steady in sustained remission, and fell toward baseline at progression.

PBMCs were cryopreserved, and 1.5 to 2.5 micrograms of genomic DNA from them went into TCR beta libraries. Details on this clone: The antigen is not known.

Deep sequencing aimed at 1 in 200,000 to 1 in 1 million T cells' resolution. Method: immunoSEQ multiplex PCR; TCRdb's copy keeps in-frame clones and lacks some. The sample shows over 100,000 clones, approximately 58% of them seen only once. The CDR3 spans 14 residues. Trimming pared 3 bases from V and 1 base from J, leaving 9 bases between. Germline values: CDR1 MDHEN, CDR2 SYDVKM. This clonotype was sampled from a human donor with chronic lymphocytic leukemia. J is TRBJ1-1 and V is TRBV28; D unresolved. The sequencing here drew on PBMCs, taken after 24 months of ibrutinib treatment. CDR3: CASSFSRQNTEAFF. In DNA form, the CDR3 reads TGTGCCAGCAGTTTCTCGAGGCAGAACACTGAAGCTTTCTTT.